This T cell receptor beta chain comes out of a study of blood T cells in healthy people across ages. About the study: In model experiments, template switching was able to capture about one barcoded beta molecule for every two T cells that were present. Study results and limitations: The unknown donor CMV status may have confounded expanded clonotype changes.

Germline V gene sequence: CDR1 SGHDT, CDR2 YYEEEE. This CDR3 spans 16 amino acids. The V end lost 6 bases, the J end lost 5 bases, and 24 bases lay between the germline ends. This clonotype was recorded a few times. Its specificity is unknown. Primed by a sample-barcoded 5' primer and a J-beta primer mix, a second PCR proceeded for about 6 to 12 cycles. Every single cDNA molecule received a tag from a template-switch adaptor with 12 random nucleotides. Every sample gave at least 2.5 million paired-end reads containing CDR3. TCRdb itself ran the 5' RACE reads through MiXCR, one entry per CDR3 protein. The table includes some 790,000 distinct CDR3 sequences, 29% detected once.

The V gene is TRBV5-6, the J gene TRBJ2-7; D is unresolved. The sample was blood. This TCR came from a woman aged 80 or over in good health. CDR3 sequence (DNA): TGTGCCAGCATAATAAAGATTAGTCGGCCCCGAGACGAGCAGTACTTC. As protein: CASIIKISRPRDEQYF. Full variable domain (outside the CDR3, taken from reference TRBV5-6 and TRBJ2-7): DAGVTQSPTHLIKTRGQQVTLRCSPKSGHDTVSWYQQALGQGPQFIFQYYEEEERQRGNFPDRFSGHQFPNYSSELNVNALLLGDSALYLCASIIKISRPRDEQYFGPGTRLTVT.